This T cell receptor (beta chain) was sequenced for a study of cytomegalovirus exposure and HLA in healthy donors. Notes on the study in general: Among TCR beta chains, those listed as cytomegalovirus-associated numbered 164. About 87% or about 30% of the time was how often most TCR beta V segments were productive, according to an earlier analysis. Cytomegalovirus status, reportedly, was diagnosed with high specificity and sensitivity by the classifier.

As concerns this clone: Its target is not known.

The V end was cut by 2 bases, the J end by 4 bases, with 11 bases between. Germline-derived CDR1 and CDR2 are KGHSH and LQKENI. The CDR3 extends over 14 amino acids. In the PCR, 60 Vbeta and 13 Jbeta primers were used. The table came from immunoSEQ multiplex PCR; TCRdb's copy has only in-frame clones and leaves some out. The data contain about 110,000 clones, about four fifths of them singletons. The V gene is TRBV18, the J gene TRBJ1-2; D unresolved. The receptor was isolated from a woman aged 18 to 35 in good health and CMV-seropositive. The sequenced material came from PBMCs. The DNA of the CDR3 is TGTGCCAGCTCACCAGGTACGGAGATCTATGGCTACACCTTC. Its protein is CASSPGTEIYGYTF.